The 8 T cell receptor beta chains given below trace back to one sample, sequenced in a study of cytomegalovirus exposure and HLA in healthy donors (dated by TCRdb to between 2016 and 2019). The library was prepared using the immunoSEQ multiplex PCR assay. For the multiplex PCR, a mixture combining 60 forward primers for TCR Vbeta segments and 13 reverse primers for TCR Jbeta segments was used. TCRdb carries this immuneACCESS record with in-frame sequences only. Its versions omit some clonotypes, under half of them owing to an unresolved V gene in the studies checked, with the rest unexplained. The sample has fewer than 200,000 clones on record, over 65% of them singletons. The ten largest make up around 0.71% of the sample. The specimen sequenced was PBMCs. The receptors were sampled from a female donor in good health and CMV-seronegative.

V and J are TRBV5-1 and TRBJ2-5, with 9 bases fitting TRBD1. Germline values: CDR1 SGHRS, CDR2 YFSETQ. CDR3 length: 16 residues. With 0 bases clipped from V and 5 bases from J, the junction kept 8 bases outside the gene matches. The CDR3 sequence is CASSLVPDRGGETQYF. The CDR3 DNA reads as TGCGCCAGCAGCTTGGTGCCGGACAGGGGTGGGGAGACCCAGTACTTC.

The V call is TRBV27, the J call TRBJ2-3, with a tentative D call TRBD1 (5 bases). Germline V gene sequence: CDR1 MNHEY, CDR2 SMNVEV (reference sequence). Trimming stripped 2 bases from V and 5 bases from J, with 14 bases between. The CDR3 length is 15 residues. The CDR3 nucleotides are TGTGCCAGCAGTTTAGGAGATGTAACAGGAGATACGCAGTATTTT. Encoded protein: CASSLGDVTGDTQYF.

The table lists this clone with a count of one. This sequence joins TRBV29-1 and TRBJ2-1, with 7 bases lining up with TRBD2. This CDR3 has 14 amino acids. V lost 3 bases and J lost 7; bases outside the gene matches: 9. Germline V gives CDR1 SQVTM, CDR2 ANQGSEA. The DNA of the CDR3 is TGCAGCGTTGAGGGCGGGGGATATATTAATGAGCAGTTCTTC. Protein: CSVEGGGYINEQFF.

V is TRBV9 and J is TRBJ2-2; D not resolved. The V gene's germline CDR1 is SGDLS and CDR2 YYNGEE. The CDR3 has 14 residues. With 3 bases removed from V and 2 bases from J, the gap between germline ends came to 8 bases. CDR3 in DNA: TGTGCCAGCAGCGAAAGGAGTAACACCGGGGAGCTGTTTTTT. As protein: CASSERSNTGELFF.

CDR3 nucleotide sequence: TGTGCCAGCAGCTTATCGGTGTGGAGCTCCTACAATGAGCAGTTCTTC. Protein product: CASSLSVWSSYNEQFF. The chain couples TRBV7-9 to TRBJ2-1; D is unclear. CDR1 and CDR2 (germline): SEHNR, FQNEAQ (reference sequence). The CDR3 runs to 16 residues. Trimming cost V 2 bases and J 0 bases, with 11 bases left between them.

The chain joins TRBV5-1 to TRBJ1-2, with TRBD1 identical over 10 bases. V lost 4 bases to trimming and J lost 4 bases; unmatched junction nucleotides: 13. Germline-derived CDR1 and CDR2 are SGHRS and YFSETQ. The CDR3 spans 17 residues. CDR3 bases: TGCGCCAGCAGCGTAGGACAGGGGGTTAAGCGTCTCTATGGCTACACCTTC. This gives the protein CASSVGQGVKRLYGYTF. The full variable domain, in which reference TRBV5-1 and TRBJ1-2 provide the parts outside the CDR3, is KAGVTQTPRYLIKTRGQQVTLSCSPISGHRSVSWYQQTPGQGLQFLFEYFSETQRNKGNFPGRFSGRQFSNSRSEMNVSTLELGDSALYLCASSVGQGVKRLYGYTFGSGTRLTVV.

The V gene is TRBV5-1, the J gene TRBJ2-3, with 8 positions matching TRBD2. The CDR3 is made up of 15 amino acids. Trimming at V came to 0 bases and at J to 2 bases, leaving 2 bases not matched to a gene. Germline V CDR1 and CDR2: SGHRS, YFSETQ. For the CDR3, the DNA is TGCGCCAGCAGCTTGGGCGGGAGGACCACAGATACGCAGTATTTT. Its translation is CASSLGGRTTDTQYF.

The J gene is TRBJ2-3, the V gene TRBV5-1, with D uncertain. Trimming removed 0 bases at V and 0 bases at J, with 8 bases between. Germline V CDR1 and CDR2: SGHRS, YFSETQ. This CDR3 spans 15 amino acids. CDR3 DNA: TGCGCCAGCAGCTTGGTCGCGGTTAGCACAGATACGCAGTATTTT. Its protein is CASSLVAVSTDTQYF.